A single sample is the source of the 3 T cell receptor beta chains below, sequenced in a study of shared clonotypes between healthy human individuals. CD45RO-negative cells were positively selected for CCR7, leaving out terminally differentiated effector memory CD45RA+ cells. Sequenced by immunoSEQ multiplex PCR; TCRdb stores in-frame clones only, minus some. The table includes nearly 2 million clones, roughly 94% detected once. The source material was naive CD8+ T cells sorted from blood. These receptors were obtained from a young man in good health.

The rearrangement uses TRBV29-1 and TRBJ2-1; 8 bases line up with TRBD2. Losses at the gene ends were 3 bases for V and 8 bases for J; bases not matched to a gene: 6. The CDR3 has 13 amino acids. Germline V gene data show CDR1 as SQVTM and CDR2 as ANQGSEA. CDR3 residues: CSVDSGSTDEQFF. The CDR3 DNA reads TGCAGCGTTGACAGCGGGAGCACCGATGAGCAGTTCTTC.

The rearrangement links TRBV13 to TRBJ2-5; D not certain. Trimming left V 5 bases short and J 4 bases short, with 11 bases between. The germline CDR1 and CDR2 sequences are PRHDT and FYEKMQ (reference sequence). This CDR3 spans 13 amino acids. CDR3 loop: CASSTPLGETQYF. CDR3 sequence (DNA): TGTGCCAGCAGCACACCCCTGGGAGAGACCCAGTACTTC.

The CDR3 sequence is CASSEKPPFYGYTF. The CDR3 coding sequence is TGTGCCAGCAGCGAAAAACCCCCATTCTATGGCTACACCTTC. The chain combines TRBV5-6 with TRBJ1-2; D is ambiguous. The V and J ends lost 4 bases and 4 bases respectively, with 14 bases between them. The CDR3 contains 14 residues. Per germline, CDR1 SGHDT and CDR2 YYEEEE.